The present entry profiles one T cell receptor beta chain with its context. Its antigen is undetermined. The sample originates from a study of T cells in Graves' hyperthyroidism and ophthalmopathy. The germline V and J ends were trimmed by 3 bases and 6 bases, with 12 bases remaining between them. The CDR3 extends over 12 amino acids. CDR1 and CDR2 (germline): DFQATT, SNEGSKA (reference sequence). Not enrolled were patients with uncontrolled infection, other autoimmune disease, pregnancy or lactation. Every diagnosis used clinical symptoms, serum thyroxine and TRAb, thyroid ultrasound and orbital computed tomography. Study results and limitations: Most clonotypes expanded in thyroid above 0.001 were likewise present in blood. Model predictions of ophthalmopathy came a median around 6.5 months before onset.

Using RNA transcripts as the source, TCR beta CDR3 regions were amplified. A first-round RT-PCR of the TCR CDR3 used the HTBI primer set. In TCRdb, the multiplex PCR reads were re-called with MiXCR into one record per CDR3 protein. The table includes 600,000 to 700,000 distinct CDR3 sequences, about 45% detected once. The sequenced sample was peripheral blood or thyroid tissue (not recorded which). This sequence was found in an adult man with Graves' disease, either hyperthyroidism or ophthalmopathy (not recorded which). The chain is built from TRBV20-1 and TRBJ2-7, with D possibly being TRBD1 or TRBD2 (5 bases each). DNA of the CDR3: TGCAGTGCTAGGGGGAGTAGGGGCGAGCAGTACTTC. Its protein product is CSARGSRGEQYF.